The 9 T cell receptor beta chains reported below all come from one sample, sequenced in a study of response to subunit inactivated influenza vaccine. TCRdb independently ran MiXCR on the RT-PCR reads; one entry per CDR3 protein. The sample consists of fewer than 800,000 distinct CDR3 sequences, about 15% of them appearing once. This specimen was PBMCs from blood, taken 12 days after vaccination. These TCRs come from a man aged 45-65 years who received an inactivated influenza vaccine.

The chain joins TRBV3-1 to TRBJ2-2, with no clear D. CDR1 and CDR2 from the germline V gene are LGHDT and YNNKEL (reference sequence). The V end lost 3 bases, the J end lost 1 base, and 9 bases lay between the germline ends. This CDR3 comprises 15 residues. This chain's CDR3 is CASSQRDWNTGELFF. The CDR3 bases are TGTGCCAGCAGCCAGCGAGACTGGAACACCGGGGAGCTGTTTTTT.

This sequence joins TRBV11-1 and TRBJ2-3; 10 bases are a match to TRBD2. Trimming cost V 7 bases and J 2 bases; bases outside gene matches: 21. The length of the CDR3 is 20 residues. Germline V gene sequence: CDR1 SGHAT, CDR2 FQDESV (reference sequence). The CDR3 bases are TGTGCCAGCAACATCCAAGGGCTAGCGGGGGAGTTTTCGATCACAGATACGCAGTATTTT. Translation: CASNIQGLAGEFSITDTQYF.

In its sample, this clonotype was seen a few times. The J gene is TRBJ2-7, the V gene TRBV4-1, with a tentative D call TRBD1 (6 bases). The V end was cut by 4 bases, the J end by 6 bases, with 22 bases between. In germline, CDR1 is MGHRA, CDR2 YSYEKL. The CDR3 extends over 16 amino acids. The CDR3 loop is CASSPGALQRVREQYF. The DNA for the CDR3 is TGCGCCAGCAGCCCAGGGGCCCTACAGAGGGTCCGCGAGCAGTACTTC.

The table lists this clonotype with a few counts. The V call is TRBV5-1, the J call TRBJ1-2; 8 bases fit TRBD1. Germline V gene data show CDR1 as SGHRS and CDR2 as YFSETQ. The V segment lost 4 bases and the J segment 14 bases; nucleotides outside the gene matches: 7. This CDR3 comprises 11 residues. The CDR3 loop reads CASSADRARTF. CDR3 bases: TGCGCCAGCAGCGCGGACAGGGCCCGGACCTTC.

This clonotype was found a few times. The chain combines TRBV7-2 with TRBJ2-1, with TRBD1 matching over 11 bases. The length of the CDR3 is 17 residues. Losses at the gene ends were 7 bases for V and 7 bases for J; bases not matched to a gene: 15. The V gene's germline CDR1 is SGHTA and CDR2 FQGNSA. In DNA, the CDR3 is TGTGCCAGCACCACAAGGTTGCGGGGACAGGGGGTAAATGAGCAGTTCTTC. Its protein is CASTTRLRGQGVNEQFF.

This chain links TRBV18 with TRBJ2-7; D may be TRBD1 (6 bases). Germline CDR1 and CDR2: KGHSH and LQKENI. The V end lost 2 bases, the J end lost 0 bases, and 11 bases lay between the germline ends. This CDR3 contains 15 residues. CDR3 DNA: TGTGCCAGCTCACCAACAGGGTATAGCTCCTACGAGCAGTACTTC. Translated, it gives CASSPTGYSSYEQYF.

The chain recombines TRBV7-2 with TRBJ1-1; D possibly corresponds to TRBD1 (6 bases). The CDR3 covers 13 residues. V was trimmed by 6 bases and J by 6 bases, leaving 14 bases between them. Germline V lookup: CDR1 SGHTA, CDR2 FQGNSA. CDR3 region: CASRLGGAAEAFF. The CDR3 bases are TGTGCCAGCAGACTAGGGGGTGCTGCTGAAGCTTTCTTT. The full variable domain, in which reference TRBV7-2 and TRBJ1-1 provide the parts outside the CDR3, is GAGVSQSPSNKVTEKGKDVELRCDPISGHTALYWYRQSLGQGLEFLIYFQGNSAPDKSGLPSDRFSAERTGGSVSTLTIQRTQQEDSAVYLCASRLGGAAEAFFGQGTRLTVV.

V is TRBV20-1 and J is TRBJ2-3, with 12 bases matching TRBD2. The CDR3 runs to 14 residues. The ends lost 6 bases at V and 4 bases at J; junction bases unmatched: 5. The germline CDR1 and CDR2 sequences are DFQATT and SNEGSKA (reference sequence). As DNA, the CDR3 is TGCAGTGCCACGACTAGCGGGGGTTCAGATACGCAGTATTTT. It encodes CSATTSGGSDTQYF.

The V gene is TRBV12-3 or TRBV12-4, the J gene TRBJ2-1; 10 bases align to TRBD1. This CDR3 has 15 residues. With V trimmed by 6 bases and J by 12 bases, 14 bases remained unmatched. The CDR3 nucleotides are TGTGCCAGCAGGACAGGGGGCTTAAGCCTCAAAGGGCAGTTCTTC. Protein: CASRTGGLSLKGQFF.